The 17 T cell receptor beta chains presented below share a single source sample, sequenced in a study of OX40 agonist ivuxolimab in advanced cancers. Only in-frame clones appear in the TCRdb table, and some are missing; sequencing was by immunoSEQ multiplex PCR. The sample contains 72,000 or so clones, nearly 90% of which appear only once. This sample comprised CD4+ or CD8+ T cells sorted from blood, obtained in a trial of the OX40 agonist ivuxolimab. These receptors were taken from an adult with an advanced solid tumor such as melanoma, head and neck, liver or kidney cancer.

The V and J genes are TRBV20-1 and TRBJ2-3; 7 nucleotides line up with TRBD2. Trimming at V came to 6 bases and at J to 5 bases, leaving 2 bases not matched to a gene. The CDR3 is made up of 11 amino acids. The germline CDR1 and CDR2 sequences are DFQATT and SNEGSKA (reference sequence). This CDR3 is CSAGLVDTQYF. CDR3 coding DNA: TGCAGTGCAGGACTAGTAGATACGCAGTATTTT.

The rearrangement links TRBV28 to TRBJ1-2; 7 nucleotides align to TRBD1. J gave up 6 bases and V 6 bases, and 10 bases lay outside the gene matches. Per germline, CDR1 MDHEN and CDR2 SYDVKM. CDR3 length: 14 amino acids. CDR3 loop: CASRAGGGLDGYTF. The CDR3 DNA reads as TGTGCCAGCAGGGCAGGGGGGGGGTTGGATGGCTACACCTTC.

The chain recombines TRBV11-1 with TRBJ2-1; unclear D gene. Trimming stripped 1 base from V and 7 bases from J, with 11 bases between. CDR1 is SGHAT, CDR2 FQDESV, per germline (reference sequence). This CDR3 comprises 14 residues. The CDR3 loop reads CASSLDPRDNEQFF. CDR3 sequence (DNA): TGTGCCAGCAGCTTAGACCCTCGCGATAATGAGCAGTTCTTC.

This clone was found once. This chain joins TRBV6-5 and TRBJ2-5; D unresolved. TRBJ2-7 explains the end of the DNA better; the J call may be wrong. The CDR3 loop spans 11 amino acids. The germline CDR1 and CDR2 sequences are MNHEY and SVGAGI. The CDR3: CASSEAYEQYF. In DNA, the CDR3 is TGTGCCAGCAGTGAAGCCTACGAGCAGTACTTC.

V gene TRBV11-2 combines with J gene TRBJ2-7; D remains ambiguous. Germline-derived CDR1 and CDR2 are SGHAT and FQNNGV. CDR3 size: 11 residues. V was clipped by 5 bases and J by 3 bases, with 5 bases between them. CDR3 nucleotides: TGTGCCAGCAGCGCCAACTACGAGCAGTACTTC. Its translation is CASSANYEQYF.

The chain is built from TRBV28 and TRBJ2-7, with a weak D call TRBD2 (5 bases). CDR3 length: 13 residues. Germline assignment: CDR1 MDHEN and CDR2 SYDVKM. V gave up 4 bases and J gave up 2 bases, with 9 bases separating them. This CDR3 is CASSSLGTYEQYF. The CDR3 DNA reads TGTGCCAGCAGTTCCCTCGGGACCTACGAGCAGTACTTC. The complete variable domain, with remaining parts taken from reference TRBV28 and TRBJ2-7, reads DVKVTQSSRYLVKRTGEKVFLECVQDMDHENMFWYRQDPGLGLRLIYFSYDVKMKEKGDIPEGYSVSREKKERFSLILESASTNQTSMYLCASSSLGTYEQYFGPGTRLTVT.

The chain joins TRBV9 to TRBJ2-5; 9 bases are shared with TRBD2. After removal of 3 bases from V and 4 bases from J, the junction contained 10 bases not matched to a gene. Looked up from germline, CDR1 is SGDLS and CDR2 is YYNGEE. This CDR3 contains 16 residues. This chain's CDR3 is CASSAIAGAQRETQYF. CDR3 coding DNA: TGTGCCAGCAGCGCGATAGCGGGGGCGCAACGAGAGACCCAGTACTTC.

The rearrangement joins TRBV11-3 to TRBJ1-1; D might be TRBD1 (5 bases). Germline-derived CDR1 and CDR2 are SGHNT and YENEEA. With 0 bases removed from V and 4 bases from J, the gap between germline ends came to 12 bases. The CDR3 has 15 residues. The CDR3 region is CASSLDSGSRTEAFF. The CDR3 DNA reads TGTGCCAGCAGCTTAGATTCAGGGAGTCGCACTGAAGCTTTCTTT.

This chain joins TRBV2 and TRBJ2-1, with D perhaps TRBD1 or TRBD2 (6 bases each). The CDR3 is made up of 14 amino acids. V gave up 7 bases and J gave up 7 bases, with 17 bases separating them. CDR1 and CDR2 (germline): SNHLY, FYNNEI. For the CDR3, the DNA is TGTGCCAGCACGAGGAGGGGGGTGGGAAATGAGCAGTTCTTC. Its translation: CASTRRGVGNEQFF.

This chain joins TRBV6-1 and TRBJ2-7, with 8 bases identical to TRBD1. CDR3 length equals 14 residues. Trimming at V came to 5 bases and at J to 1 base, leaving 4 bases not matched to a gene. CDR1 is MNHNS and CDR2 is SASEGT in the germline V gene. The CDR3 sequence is CASSPGTGSYEQYF. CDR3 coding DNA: TGTGCCAGCAGTCCCGGGACAGGATCCTACGAGCAGTACTTC.

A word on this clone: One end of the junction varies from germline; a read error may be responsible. In nucleotides, the CDR3 is TGTGCCAGCAGCTTGGACTCGTCTCAAGAGGCCCAGTACTTC. It is translated as CASSLDSSQEAQYF. J is TRBJ2-5 and V is TRBV5-4; D remains unclear. This CDR3 contains 14 residues. CDR1 and CDR2 (germline): SGHNT, YYREEE (reference sequence).

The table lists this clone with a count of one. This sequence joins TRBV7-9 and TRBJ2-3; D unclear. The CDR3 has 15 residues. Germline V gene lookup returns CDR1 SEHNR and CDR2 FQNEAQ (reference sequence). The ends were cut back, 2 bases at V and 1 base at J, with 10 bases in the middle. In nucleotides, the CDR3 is TGTGCCAGCAGCTTAAGCCCCGAGGGCACAGATACGCAGTATTTT. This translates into CASSLSPEGTDTQYF.

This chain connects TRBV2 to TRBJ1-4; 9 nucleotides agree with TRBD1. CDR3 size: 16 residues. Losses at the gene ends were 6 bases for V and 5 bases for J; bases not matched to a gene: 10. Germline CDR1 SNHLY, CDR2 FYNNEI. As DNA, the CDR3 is TGTGCCAGCAGCTCCCGCGACAGGGGGGTCAATGAAAAACTGTTTTTT. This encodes CASSSRDRGVNEKLFF.

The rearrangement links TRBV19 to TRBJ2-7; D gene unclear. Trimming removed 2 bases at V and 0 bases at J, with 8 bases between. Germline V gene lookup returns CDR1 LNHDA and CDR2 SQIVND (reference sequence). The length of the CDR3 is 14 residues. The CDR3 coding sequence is TGTGCCAGTAGTATACCGGGTAGCTCCTACGAGCAGTACTTC. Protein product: CASSIPGSSYEQYF.

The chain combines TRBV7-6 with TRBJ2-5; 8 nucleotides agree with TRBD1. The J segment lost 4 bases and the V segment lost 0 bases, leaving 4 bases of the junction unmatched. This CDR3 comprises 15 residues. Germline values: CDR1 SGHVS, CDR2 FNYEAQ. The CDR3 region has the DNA TGTGCCAGCAGCTTAGCGCTACAGGGGGGAGAGACCCAGTACTTC. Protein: CASSLALQGGETQYF.

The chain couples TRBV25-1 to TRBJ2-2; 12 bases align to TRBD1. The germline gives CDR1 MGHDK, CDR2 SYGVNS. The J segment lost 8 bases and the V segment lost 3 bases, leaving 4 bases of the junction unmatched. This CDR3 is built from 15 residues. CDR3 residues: CASSDGTGGRGELFF. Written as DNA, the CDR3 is TGTGCCAGCAGTGACGGGACAGGGGGCAGGGGGGAGCTGTTTTTT.

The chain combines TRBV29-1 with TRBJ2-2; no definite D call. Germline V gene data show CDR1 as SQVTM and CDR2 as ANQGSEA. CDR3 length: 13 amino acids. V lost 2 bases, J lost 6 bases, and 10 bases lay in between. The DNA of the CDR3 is TGCAGCGTTGAAACGTTAGAGGCCGGGGAGCTGTTTTTT. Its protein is CSVETLEAGELFF.